The 23 T cell receptor beta chains listed next were all sequenced from one sample in a study of T cell responses to AZD1222 COVID-19 vaccine. TCRdb keeps only in-frame clones here, not all; method: immunoSEQ multiplex PCR. The sample lists fewer than 120,000 clones, around 81% occurring once. The source material was peripheral blood, sampled on day 0 of AZD1222 vaccination. Receptors were obtained from an adult in good health.

The chain links TRBV9 to TRBJ2-7; the D is unclear. The CDR3 runs 13 residues. The V gene lost 6 bases and the J gene lost 1 base, with 11 bases spanning the gap. Germline values: CDR1 SGDLS, CDR2 YYNGEE. The CDR3 region is CASTPDGSYEQYF. The CDR3 region has the DNA TGTGCCAGCACCCCGGACGGTTCCTACGAGCAGTACTTC.

The CDR3 DNA reads as TGTGCCAGCTCACTTAACAGGGTCTCCTACAATGAGCAGTTCTTC. This codes for CASSLNRVSYNEQFF. The chain uses TRBV18 and TRBJ2-1; weak D call: TRBD1 (6 bases). There are 15 residues in the CDR3. Per germline, CDR1 KGHSH and CDR2 LQKENI. V was trimmed by 4 bases and J by 0 bases, leaving 10 bases between them.

CDR3 sequence (DNA): TGTGCCAGCAGCTCGACTCTCCAGGGACAGGGTCAGCCCCAGCATTTT. Translating it yields CASSSTLQGQGQPQHF. The V call is TRBV5-6, the J call TRBJ1-5; TRBD1 matches at 9 bases. The germline V gene has CDR1 SGHDT and CDR2 YYEEEE. With 3 bases clipped from V and 6 bases from J, the junction kept 10 bases outside the gene matches. This CDR3 is built from 16 residues. The entire variable domain, with the rest obtained from reference TRBV5-6 and TRBJ1-5, is as follows: DAGVTQSPTHLIKTRGQQVTLRCSPKSGHDTVSWYQQALGQGPQFIFQYYEEEERQRGNFPDRFSGHQFPNYSSELNVNALLLGDSALYLCASSSTLQGQGQPQHFGDGTRLSIL.

The rearrangement joins TRBV5-4 to TRBJ1-2; maybe TRBD1 (6 bases). The CDR3 has 18 amino acids. Germline assignment: CDR1 SGHNT and CDR2 YYREEE (reference sequence). Trimming cost V 0 bases and J 3 bases, with 21 bases left between them. The chain's CDR3 is CASSLEWQGLRNDYGYTF. The CDR3 DNA is TGTGCCAGCAGCTTGGAGTGGCAGGGGTTACGGAACGACTATGGCTACACCTTC.

The J gene is TRBJ1-1, the V gene TRBV6-5, with unresolved D. V lost 2 bases and J 4 bases, leaving 8 bases between the germline ends. The CDR3 loop spans 13 amino acids. Per germline, CDR1 MNHEY and CDR2 SVGAGI. CDR3 sequence (DNA): TGTGCCAGCAGTTACGGCGAAACCACTGAAGCTTTCTTT. The encoded protein is CASSYGETTEAFF.

This chain links TRBV7-2 with TRBJ1-1, with 12 bases lining up with TRBD1. The V segment lost 1 base and the J segment 5 bases; nucleotides outside the gene matches: 11. This CDR3 contains 18 residues. Germline V lookup: CDR1 SGHTA, CDR2 FQGNSA. The CDR3 DNA reads TGTGCCAGCAGCTTAGTTGCCGGGACAGGGGGCCTAAGGACTGAAGCTTTCTTT. Translation: CASSLVAGTGGLRTEAFF.

This sequence joins TRBV18 and TRBJ2-7; D may be TRBD2 (5 bases). Germline values: CDR1 KGHSH, CDR2 LQKENI. Deletions cut 2 bases from V and 2 bases from J, with 13 bases between. The CDR3 consists of 15 residues. The CDR3, as DNA: TGTGCCAGCTCACCAAATAGTGCGGGTACCTACGAGCAGTACTTC. Its protein product is CASSPNSAGTYEQYF.

CDR3 residues: CASSYGALVSYEQYF. The CDR3 nucleotides read TGTGCCAGCAGTTACGGGGCACTAGTCTCCTACGAGCAGTACTTC. The V call is TRBV6-2 or TRBV6-3, the J call TRBJ2-7, with D perhaps TRBD1 or TRBD2 (5 bases each). Trimming left V 2 bases short and J 0 bases short, with 11 bases between. This CDR3 has 15 amino acids. Germline V gene data show CDR1 as MNHEY and CDR2 as SVGEGT.

This clone occurred once. The chain links TRBV18 to TRBJ1-3; D remains ambiguous. Trimming removed 8 bases at V and 0 bases at J, with 2 bases between. From germline, CDR1 is KGHSH and CDR2 LQKENI. The CDR3 covers 11 residues. CDR3 coding DNA: TGTGCCAGCAGCTCTGGAAACACCATATATTTT. Translated: CASSSGNTIYF.

The CDR3 DNA is TGCGCCAGCAGCCAAGTGGTTGGGGCGTTAACATACAATGAGCAGTTCTTC. This translates into CASSQVVGALTYNEQFF. V is TRBV4-1 and J is TRBJ2-1, with D possibly matching TRBD1 (5 bases). V lost 1 base to trimming and J lost 4 bases, with 17 bases between them. The germline V gene encodes CDR1 MGHRA and CDR2 YSYEKL. This CDR3 region has 17 residues.

V and J are TRBV7-3 and TRBJ1-1; 8 nucleotides agree with TRBD1. The CDR3 contains 15 residues. Germline V gene data show CDR1 as SGHTA and CDR2 as FQGTGA. V lost 2 bases to trimming and J lost 1 base; unmatched junction nucleotides: 3. The CDR3 DNA is TGTGCCAGCAGCTTAGCGGGACAGGCGAACACTGAAGCTTTCTTT. Its protein is CASSLAGQANTEAFF.

The rearrangement joins TRBV7-9 to TRBJ1-6; weak D call: TRBD1 (5 bases). The CDR3 length is 14 residues. Germline loops: CDR1 SEHNR, CDR2 FQNEAQ (reference sequence). V gave up 5 bases and J gave up 7 bases, with 12 bases separating them. The CDR3 nucleotides read TGTGCCAGCAGCGGGGACTGGCGAAATTCACCCCTCCACTTT. Translated: CASSGDWRNSPLHF.

The rearrangement joins TRBV12-5 to TRBJ2-7; D is perhaps TRBD1 (6 bases). Germline V gene lookup returns CDR1 LGHNT and CDR2 FRNRAP. The CDR3 is 15 amino acids. With 0 bases removed from V and 6 bases from J, the gap between germline ends came to 15 bases. In nucleotides, the CDR3 is TGTGCTAGTGGTTTGGTTTCAGGGGATGGGTCCGAGCAGTACTTC. It codes for CASGLVSGDGSEQYF.

This clone came up once. The V gene is TRBV20-1, the J gene TRBJ1-2, with TRBD1 matching over 10 bases. Germline CDR1 DFQATT, CDR2 SNEGSKA (reference sequence). After removal of 3 bases from V and 4 bases from J, the junction contained 8 bases not matched to a gene. This CDR3 comprises 15 residues. CDR3 amino acids: CSASPHGQGGYGYTF. The CDR3 DNA sequence: TGCAGTGCTAGTCCCCACGGACAGGGGGGCTATGGCTACACCTTC.

This clone was picked up a small number of times. The V and J genes are TRBV5-7 and TRBJ2-7; D is ambiguous. TRBV5-7 is filed as an ORF, its function uncertain. This CDR3 spans 17 amino acids. The V end was cut by 2 bases, the J end by 2 bases, with 20 bases between. CDR3 loop: CASSFHPTELGTYEQYF. The CDR3 nucleotides read TGTGCCAGCAGCTTCCACCCCACGGAATTGGGGACCTACGAGCAGTACTTC.

The rearrangement uses TRBV3-1 (or the pseudogene TRBV3-2) and TRBJ2-7, with 11 bases that match TRBD2. Germline-derived CDR1 and CDR2 are LGHDT and YNNKEL (reference sequence). This CDR3 spans 17 amino acids. The V gene end was trimmed by 4 bases and the J gene end by 3 bases; junction bases not matched to a gene: 11. The CDR3 reads CASSPRLAGSLSYEQYF. In DNA, the CDR3 is TGTGCCAGCAGCCCGCGACTAGCGGGATCATTAAGCTACGAGCAGTACTTC.

The chain recombines TRBV2 with TRBJ1-4; possible D gene TRBD1, 6 bases. V lost 3 bases and J 7 bases, leaving 6 bases between the germline ends. Germline CDR1 reads SNHLY; CDR2 reads FYNNEI. The CDR3 runs to 12 residues. This chain's CDR3 is CASSETGEKLFF. The CDR3, as DNA: TGTGCCAGCAGTGAGACAGGTGAAAAACTGTTTTTT.

The chain is built from TRBV28 and TRBJ1-5; a possible D gene is TRBD1 (6 bases). Trimming pared 6 bases from V and 4 bases from J, leaving 16 bases between. This CDR3 is built from 15 residues. Germline CDR1 and CDR2: MDHEN and SYDVKM. The CDR3 is CASRSQGTGNQPQHF. Here the CDR3 DNA reads TGTGCCAGCAGGTCTCAGGGGACGGGGAATCAGCCCCAGCATTTT.

The table lists this clone with a few counts. The chain carries TRBV4-3 and TRBJ1-4; TRBD1 matches at 8 bases. The CDR3 spans 15 residues. The junction had 7 bases not matched to a gene; V was cut back by 4 bases and J by 6 bases. The germline V gene has CDR1 LGHNA and CDR2 YSLEER. Here the CDR3 DNA reads TGCGCCAGCAGCCGCAAGACAGGGGATGATGAAAAACTGTTTTTT. It is translated as CASSRKTGDDEKLFF.

The V and J genes are TRBV24-1 and TRBJ1-2; a possible D gene is TRBD1 (6 bases). With 11 bases removed from V and 0 bases from J, the gap between germline ends came to 18 bases. This CDR3 region has 15 residues. Germline CDR1 KGHDR, CDR2 SFDVKD. The DNA for the CDR3 is TGTGCCATAGGGGGGGGAGCGAAGGCTAACTATGGCTACACCTTC. As protein: CAIGGGAKANYGYTF.

This sequence joins TRBV3-1 (or the pseudogene TRBV3-2) and TRBJ2-2; maybe TRBD1 (6 bases). The CDR3 contains 16 residues. Between the trimmed V and J ends, which lost 0 bases and 4 bases, there was a span of 12 bases. CDR1 and CDR2 (germline): LGHDT, YNNKEL (reference sequence). In DNA form, the CDR3 reads TGTGCCAGCAGCCAAGAATGGGGGCGCGGCACCGGGGAGCTGTTTTTT. This sequence encodes CASSQEWGRGTGELFF.

J is TRBJ1-1 and V is TRBV7-9; no firm D call. The CDR3 sequence is 12 residues long. Germline lookup yields CDR1 SEHNR and CDR2 FQNEAQ (reference sequence). With 7 bases removed from V and 5 bases from J, the gap between germline ends came to 11 bases. The CDR3 bases are TGTGCCAGCACCCCCCGGGTTACTGAAGCTTTCTTT. As protein: CASTPRVTEAFF.

The chain couples TRBV30 to TRBJ2-4; a weak D match, TRBD1 (5 bases). The V and J ends lost 4 bases and 2 bases respectively, with 9 bases between them. The V gene's germline CDR1 is GTSNPN and CDR2 SVGIG (reference sequence). The CDR3 is made up of 13 amino acids. CDR3 bases: TGTGCCTGGACTAAGGGGACCAAAAACATTCAGTACTTC. Its protein product is CAWTKGTKNIQYF.